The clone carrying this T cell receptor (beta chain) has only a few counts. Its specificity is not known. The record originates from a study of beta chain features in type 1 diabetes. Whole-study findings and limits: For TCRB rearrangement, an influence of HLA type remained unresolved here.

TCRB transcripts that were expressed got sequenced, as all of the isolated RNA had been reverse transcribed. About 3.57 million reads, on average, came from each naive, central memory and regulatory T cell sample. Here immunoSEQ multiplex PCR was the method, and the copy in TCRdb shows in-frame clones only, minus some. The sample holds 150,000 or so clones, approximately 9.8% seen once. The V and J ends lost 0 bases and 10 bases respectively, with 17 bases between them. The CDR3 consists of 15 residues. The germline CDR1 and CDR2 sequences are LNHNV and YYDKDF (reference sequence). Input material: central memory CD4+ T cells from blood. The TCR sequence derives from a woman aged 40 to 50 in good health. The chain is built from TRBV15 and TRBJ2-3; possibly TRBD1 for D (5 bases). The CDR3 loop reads CATSRDVNGAEAQYF. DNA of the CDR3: TGTGCCACCAGCAGAGATGTCAATGGGGCCGAAGCGCAGTATTTT.